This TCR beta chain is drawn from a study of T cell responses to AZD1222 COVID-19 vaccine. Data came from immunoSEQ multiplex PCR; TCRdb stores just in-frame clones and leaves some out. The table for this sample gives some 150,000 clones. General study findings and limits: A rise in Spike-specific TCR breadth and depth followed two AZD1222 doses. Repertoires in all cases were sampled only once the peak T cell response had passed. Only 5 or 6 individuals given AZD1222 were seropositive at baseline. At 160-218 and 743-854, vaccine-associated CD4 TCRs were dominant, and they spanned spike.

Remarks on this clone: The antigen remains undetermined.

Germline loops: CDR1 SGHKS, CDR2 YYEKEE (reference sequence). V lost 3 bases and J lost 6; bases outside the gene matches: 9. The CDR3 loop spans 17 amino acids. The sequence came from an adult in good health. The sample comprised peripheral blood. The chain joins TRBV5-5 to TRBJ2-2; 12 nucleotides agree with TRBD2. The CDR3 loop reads CASSSIASGGAPGELFF. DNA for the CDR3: TGTGCCAGCAGCTCTATTGCTAGCGGGGGGGCCCCCGGGGAGCTGTTTTTT.